Presented here are 3 T cell receptor beta chains from one specimen sequenced in a study of molecular identifiers for immune sequencing clone quantification. TCRdb itself ran the PCR reads through MiXCR, one entry per CDR3 protein. The profile shows approximately 590,000 distinct CDR3 sequences, about 25% of them singletons. Sequenced: naive CD8+ T cells from blood, with Jurkat cell RNA spiked in. Subset noted: FACS-sorted CD8+CD4-CCR7+CD45RA+ naive T cells. These receptors were taken from a human donor in good health. Some libraries in this study had Jurkat cell RNA spiked in.

This clonotype was observed a few times. The chain joins TRBV4-1 to TRBJ1-5; D unresolved. Deletions cut 4 bases from V and 0 bases from J, with 10 bases between. The germline V gene encodes CDR1 MGHRA and CDR2 YSYEKL. There are 15 residues in the CDR3. CDR3 sequence: CASSLASLSNQPQHF. CDR3 in DNA: TGCGCCAGCAGCCTAGCGTCCCTTAGCAATCAGCCCCAGCATTTT.

This clonotype was seen repeatedly, ten times or more. This chain links TRBV29-1 with TRBJ2-2; possible D gene TRBD2, 5 bases. Trimming stripped 6 bases from V and 5 bases from J, with 10 bases between. Germline loops: CDR1 SQVTM, CDR2 ANQGSEA. The CDR3 has 12 residues. Here the CDR3 reads CSVRTSTGELFF. In DNA, the CDR3 is TGCAGCGTCAGGACTTCTACCGGGGAGCTGTTTTTT.

Concerning this clonotype: This may arise from a read error, as a much more abundant clone is one base away. The chain employs TRBV6-2 or TRBV6-3 and TRBJ1-5, with D unresolved. V lost 8 bases, J lost 6 bases, and 20 bases lay in between. The CDR3 covers 15 residues. Germline V gene sequence: CDR1 MNHEY, CDR2 SVGEGT. CDR3 protein: CASSQAGEFLQPQHF. Written as DNA, the CDR3 is TGTGCCAGCTCTCAGGCCGGGGAGTTTCTTCAGCCCCAGCATTTT.